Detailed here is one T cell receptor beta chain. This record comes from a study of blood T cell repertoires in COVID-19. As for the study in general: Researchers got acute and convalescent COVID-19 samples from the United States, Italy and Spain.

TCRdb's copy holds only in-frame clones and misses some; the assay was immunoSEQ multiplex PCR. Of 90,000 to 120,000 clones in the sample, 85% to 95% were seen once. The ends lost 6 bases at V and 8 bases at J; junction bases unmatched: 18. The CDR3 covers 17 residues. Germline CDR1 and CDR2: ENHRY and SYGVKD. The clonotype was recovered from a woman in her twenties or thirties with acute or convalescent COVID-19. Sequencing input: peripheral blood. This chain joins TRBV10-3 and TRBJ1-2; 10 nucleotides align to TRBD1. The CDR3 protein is CAISVEPGTGAAGGYTF. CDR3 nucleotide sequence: TGTGCCATCAGCGTCGAACCTGGGACAGGGGCGGCAGGGGGCTACACCTTC.